The entry below gives a single T cell receptor beta chain sequence along with its context. Its antigen is unknown. After isolation, RNA underwent reverse transcription to generate cDNA as the sequencing template. TCRdb keeps only in-frame clones here, not all; method: immunoSEQ multiplex PCR. The sample shows 70,000 or so clones, 25% to 35% of them seen only once. This sample is drawn from a study of CD8+ T cells in alopecia areata. General observations from the study: During tofacitinib treatment, many expanded lesional clones remained in scalp and blood.

After removal of 5 bases from V and 2 bases from J, the junction contained 6 bases not matched to a gene. The CDR3 totals 14 residues. Germline V gives CDR1 MNHEY, CDR2 SMNVEV (reference sequence). As for treatment: oral pan-JAK inhibitor, 5-10 mg twice daily. Lesional scalp punch biopsies and peripheral blood were collected from alopecia areata patients. The receptor was derived from a human donor with alopecia areata. The V call is TRBV27, the J call TRBJ2-7, with 7 bases fitting TRBD1. The input for sequencing was CD8+ T cells sorted from blood, taken at week 4, from a patient treated with tofacitinib. The CDR3 here is CASSTRTGTYEQYF. CDR3 nucleotides: TGTGCCAGCAGTACCCGGACAGGCACCTACGAGCAGTACTTC.